Given below is one TCR beta chain in context. There are a few counts of this clonotype. The target of this receptor is not known. Base qualities are not at hand, and no much larger clone is one base apart. The sample originates from a study of T cell repertoires in cytomegalovirus infection (dated by TCRdb to between 2019 and 2020). Regarding the research as a whole: Donor HLA type was relevant to the analysis, because carriage of CMV infection together with the matching HLA type was indicated by public TCR beta signatures.

V loses 5 bases, J loses 6 bases, and the germline ends lie 13 bases apart. The germline V gene encodes CDR1 DFQATT and CDR2 SNEGSKA (reference sequence). Counted from cysteine to phenylalanine, this CDR3 has 13 amino acids. Just the 39-base CDR3 DNA is kept, in frame starting at base 1. Data came from an Illumina HiSeq 1500. TCRdb itself trimmed the public reads at Q25 with fastp, ran MiXCR and retained productive beta chains. Every distinct CDR3 protein forms one entry, paired with its most common genes and DNA. Within this sample are about 100,000 distinct CDR3 sequences, with 20% to 30% of them counted one time only. The top ten constitute 35% to 50% of the sample. Findings and caveats that apply to the study as a whole: In the ex vivo response, HLA-C-restricted CMV-specific TCR beta clonotypes were dominant, and in two of eight donors the single most frequent clonotype came from this HLA-C-restricted group. In both this cohort and an independent cohort of 350 or so donors, the cumulative frequency of public TCR beta family members distinguished carriers of CMV infection plus the relevant HLA type.

The sample taken for sequencing was CD8+ T cells from PBMCs. The chain joins TRBV20-1 to TRBJ1-4; the D region possibly corresponds to TRBD1 (5 bases align). The TCR originated in a human donor in good health (CMV status not recorded). Some clones in this sample may be carry-over from other donors' samples. CDR3 loop: CSAWDPEDEKLFF. The nucleotide sequence is given as TGCAGTGCTTGGGACCCTGAGGATGAAAAACTGTTTTTT.